This T cell receptor beta chain was recorded in a study of T cells in Graves' hyperthyroidism and ophthalmopathy (dated by TCRdb to about 2019). About the investigation overall: Peripheral blood samples were taken at initial diagnosis, before any treatment was given. After sampling, hyperthyroidism patients received methimazole starting at 30 mg daily, and ophthalmopathy patients received high-dose intravenous methylprednisolone. Whether ophthalmopathy could be predicted prospectively was tested in an independent validation cohort made up of fewer than 20 hyperthyroidism patients plus 17 patients who later progressed to ophthalmopathy. The study also compared thyroid tissue and blood T-cell repertoires from five or six Graves' hyperthyroidism patients. TCR V-J signatures able to tell the groups apart were searched for in a discovery cohort of 90 to 100 patients, of whom around 43 had Graves' ophthalmopathy and some 60 had stable Graves' hyperthyroidism. The roughly 91 discovery patients were randomly split 7:3 into training and test sets. According to the paper, TCR Vbeta CDR3 sequencing was carried out on approximately 140 peripheral blood samples, which came from 40 to 45 ophthalmopathy, roughly 75 hyperthyroidism and roughly 17 progressor patients. General findings and caveats noted by the study authors: Sample size was not statistically predetermined, and blinding of investigators to group allocation was not performed. Blood samples also contained most of the expanded thyroid clonotypes (frequency above 0.001), which suggests that blood repertoires may reflect thyroid immune responses. In validation, the model predicted progression to ophthalmopathy with just under 71% sensitivity and roughly 75% specificity, a median of about 6.7 months before onset. A model built on a 13 V-J signature distinguished ophthalmopathy from stable hyperthyroidism, reaching 87.88% sensitivity and about 81% specificity in cross-validation and 80%/75% in testing.

In its sample, this clonotype was seen a few times. The antigen it recognizes is unknown. No much larger clone exists at a distance of one base, and base qualities are not known. TCR beta CDR3 regions were amplified from RNA transcripts. A first-round RT-PCR of the TCR CDR3 used the HTBI primer set with the Qiagen OneStep RT-PCR kit. A second multiplex PCR round built the libraries, followed by size selection and purification. Paired-end sequencing of the libraries was performed with 100 bp reads on an Illumina HiSeq2000. The study's processing was this. SOAPnuke was used to process the raw data, with reads discarded if the reads contained adapters or uncalled bases, had a mean Phred below 15, or lacked an exact constant-primer or identifier match. COPE v1.2.5 was used to merge the high-quality paired reads, and each unique nucleotide sequence was defined as a clonotype. Clonotypes were aligned to IMGT TRBV, TRBD and TRBJ reference segments using MiTCR v1.1. The analysis was restricted to V-J combinations with a frequency above 0.0001, which together covered 98% to 99.2% of the repertoires. The TCS score was defined as F50 (clonal expansion) divided by E x V (chaos), with BLOSUM62-based TCRdist calculated between CDR3 peptides within each V-J. Welch's t-statistics and random forest reduced approximately 520 V-J features to 13, which were used in a naive Bayes classifier (R e1071). Starting from the raw public reads, TCRdb applied fastp trimming at Q25, assembled clones with MiXCR and retained in-frame beta chains. Every CDR3 protein is listed once, alongside the most common genes and DNA of its rows. Here the V and J calls rest on TCRdb's processing, not on the authors' analysis. The sample table records approximately 510,000 distinct CDR3 sequences; about a fifth of these occur just once. About a quarter of the sample rests with the top ten.

Graves' hyperthyroidism was defined as stable when no progression to ophthalmopathy occurred over 18 months of follow-up. Hyperthyroidism patients were aged 18 to 65 years and newly diagnosed, with disease duration of less than 2 months. Exclusion was applied to patients with uncontrolled infections, other autoimmune diseases, pregnancy or lactation. Diagnoses relied on clinical symptoms, serum thyroxine and TRAb, thyroid ultrasound and orbital computed tomography. Ficoll-Paque density gradient centrifugation was used to isolate PBMCs from 10 ml of fresh peripheral blood. Trizol reagent was used to extract total RNA, and RNA quality was then checked on an Agilent 2100 Bioanalyzer. The germline V gene (reference sequence) specifies LNHDA as CDR1 and SQIVND as CDR2. Trimming takes 3 bases from V and 7 bases from J, and the germline ends sit 16 bases apart. From cysteine to phenylalanine, the CDR3 is 16 amino acids long. The CDR3 DNA has 48 bases and is translated from base 1.

This sequence uses TRBV19 and TRBJ1-6; the D gene is possibly TRBD1, with 5 bases matching. The sequence came from a man between 18 and 29 years old with Graves' hyperthyroidism. The specimen was blood. The CDR3 loop reads CASSMARAGLNSPLHF. At the DNA level, the sequence is TGTGCCAGTAGTATGGCGAGAGCGGGACTAAATTCACCCCTCCACTTT.